A single sample is the source of the 3 T cell receptor beta chains below, sequenced in a study of brain T cells in children with intractable seizures. Assay: immunoSEQ multiplex PCR; the TCRdb copy retains only in-frame clones and omits some. The sample holds about 80,000 clones; about 90% are singletons and the top ten take 24%. The source material was peripheral blood, sampled at surgery. Every receptor here comes from a girl aged 2-10 years with Rasmussen encephalitis and intractable seizures.

The CDR3 sequence is CASSYSASPGGNEQFF. For the CDR3, the DNA is TGTGCCAGCAGTTACTCGGCTAGTCCGGGGGGCAATGAGCAGTTCTTC. J is TRBJ2-1 and V is TRBV6-5, with TRBD2 identical over 7 bases. Germline loops: CDR1 MNHEY, CDR2 SVGAGI. V trimming: 0 bases; J trimming: 6 bases; junction bases outside the gene matches: 8. CDR3 size: 16 residues.

This clone came up once. The chain carries TRBV1 and TRBJ2-1; the table's D call of TRBD1 was not tested on the DNA. TRBV1 is marked as a pseudogene. The CDR3 runs to 15 residues. The CDR3 coding sequence is TGCACCAGCAGCCAACATCAGGGTCTATGCAATGAGCAGTTCTTC. As protein: CTSSQHQGLCNEQFF.

The CDR3 here is CASSAGGTYQPQHF. Here the CDR3 DNA reads TGTGCCAGCAGTGCAGGGGGAACGTATCAGCCCCAGCATTTT. V usage is TRBV2 and J usage is TRBJ1-5; 7 positions agree with TRBD1. V trimming: 4 bases; J trimming: 5 bases; junction bases outside the gene matches: 5. Germline V gives CDR1 SNHLY, CDR2 FYNNEI. The CDR3 is made up of 14 amino acids. Full variable domain (missing parts from reference TRBV2 and TRBJ1-5): EPEVTQTPSHQVTQMGQEVILRCVPISNHLYFYWYRQILGQKVEFLVSFYNNEISEKSEIFDDQFSVERPDGSNFTLKIRSTKLEDSAMYFCASSAGGTYQPQHFGDGTRLSIL.